This TCR beta chain emerged from a study of T cell responses to AZD1222 COVID-19 vaccine. Study summary: Pooling of second doses given at about 4 or about 12 weeks was done.

This clone was detected only once. Antigen: not known. Overall study results and limits: Increased Spike-specific TCR breadth and depth were observed after two AZD1222 doses. Regions 160-218 and 743-854 held dominance among vaccine-associated CD4 TCRs, which spanned spike. Among the donors, most were white British and more were female, and clonal diversity was possibly underestimated.

TCRdb keeps only in-frame clones here, not all; method: immunoSEQ multiplex PCR. The sample lists 140,000 to 150,000 clones, 75% to 90% seen once, with roughly 1.7% in the top ten. This receptor was obtained from an adult in good health. Sequenced here: peripheral blood, sampled on day 0 of AZD1222 vaccination.

CDR3 nucleotides: TGTGCCAGCGGACCGGGACAGGAGTTCTCCTACGAGCAGTACTTC. It is translated as CASGPGQEFSYEQYF. The chain employs TRBV6-5 and TRBJ2-7, with TRBD1 matching over 8 bases. The germline CDR1 and CDR2 sequences are MNHEY and SVGAGI. J was trimmed by 0 bases and V by 8 bases; bases with no gene match: 9. This CDR3 region has 15 residues.